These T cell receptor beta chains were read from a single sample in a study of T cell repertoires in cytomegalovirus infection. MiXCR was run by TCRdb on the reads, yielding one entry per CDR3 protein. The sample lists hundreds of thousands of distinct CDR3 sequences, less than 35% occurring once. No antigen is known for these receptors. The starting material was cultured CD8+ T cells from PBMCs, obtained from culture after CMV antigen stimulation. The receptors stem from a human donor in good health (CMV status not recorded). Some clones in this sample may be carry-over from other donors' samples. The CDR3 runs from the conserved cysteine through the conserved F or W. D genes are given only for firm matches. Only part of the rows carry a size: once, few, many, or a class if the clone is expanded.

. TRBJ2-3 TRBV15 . CATSPRELARDTQYF TGTGCCACCAGCCCCCGAGAGCTAGCGAGAGATACGCAGTATTTT
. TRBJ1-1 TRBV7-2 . CASSRGTQDWEAFF TGTGCCAGCAGCCGCGGGACCCAAGATTGGGAAGCTTTCTTT
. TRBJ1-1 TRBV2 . CASRVRGDLMNTEAFF TGTGCCAGCAGGGTGAGGGGCGACCTAATGAACACTGAAGCTTTCTTT
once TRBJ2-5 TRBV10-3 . CAIGEALETQYF TGTGCCATCGGTGAAGCCCTAGAGACCCAGTACTTC
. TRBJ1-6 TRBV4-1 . CASSQAIGQGIHF TGCGCCAGCAGCCAAGCGATTGGGCAGGGTATCCACTTT
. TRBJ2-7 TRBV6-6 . CASSYTVLSVEQYF TGTGCCAGCAGTTACACCGTCTTAAGCGTGGAGCAGTACTTC
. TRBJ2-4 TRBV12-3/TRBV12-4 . CASSLSVNIQYF TGTGCCAGCAGTTTGTCAGTAAACATTCAGTACTTC
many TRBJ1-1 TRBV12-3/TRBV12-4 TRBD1 CASSPGTGQYTEAFF TGTGCCAGCAGTCCCGGGACAGGACAGTACACTGAAGCTTTCTTT
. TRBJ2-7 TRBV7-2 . CASSSWVGDSYEQYF TGTGCCAGCAGCTCGTGGGTGGGGGATTCCTACGAGCAGTACTTC
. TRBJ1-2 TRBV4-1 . CASSQDLSTGNGYTF TGCGCCAGCAGCCAAGATCTGTCAACTGGGAATGGCTACACCTTC